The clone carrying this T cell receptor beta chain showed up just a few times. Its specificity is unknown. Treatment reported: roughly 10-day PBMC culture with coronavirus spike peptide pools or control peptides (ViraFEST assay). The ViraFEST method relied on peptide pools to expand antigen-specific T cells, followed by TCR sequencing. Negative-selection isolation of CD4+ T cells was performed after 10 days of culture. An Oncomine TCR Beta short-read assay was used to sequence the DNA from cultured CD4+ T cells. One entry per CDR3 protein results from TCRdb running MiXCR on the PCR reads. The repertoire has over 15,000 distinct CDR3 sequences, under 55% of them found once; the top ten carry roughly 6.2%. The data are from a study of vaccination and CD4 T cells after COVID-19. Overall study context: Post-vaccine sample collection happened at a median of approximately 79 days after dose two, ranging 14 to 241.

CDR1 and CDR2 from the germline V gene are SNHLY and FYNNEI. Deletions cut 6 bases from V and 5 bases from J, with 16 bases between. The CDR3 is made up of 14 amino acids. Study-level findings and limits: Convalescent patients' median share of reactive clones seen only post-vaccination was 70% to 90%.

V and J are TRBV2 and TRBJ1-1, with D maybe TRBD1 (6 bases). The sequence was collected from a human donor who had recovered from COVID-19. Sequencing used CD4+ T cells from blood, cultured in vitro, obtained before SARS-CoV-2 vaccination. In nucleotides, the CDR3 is TGTGCCAGCAGGACCCTCGGGGGCCGGACTGAAGCTTTCTTT. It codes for CASRTLGGRTEAFF. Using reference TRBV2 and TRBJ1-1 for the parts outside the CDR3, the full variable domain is EPEVTQTPSHQVTQMGQEVILRCVPISNHLYFYWYRQILGQKVEFLVSFYNNEISEKSEIFDDQFSVERPDGSNFTLKIRSTKLEDSAMYFCASRTLGGRTEAFFGQGTRLTVV.